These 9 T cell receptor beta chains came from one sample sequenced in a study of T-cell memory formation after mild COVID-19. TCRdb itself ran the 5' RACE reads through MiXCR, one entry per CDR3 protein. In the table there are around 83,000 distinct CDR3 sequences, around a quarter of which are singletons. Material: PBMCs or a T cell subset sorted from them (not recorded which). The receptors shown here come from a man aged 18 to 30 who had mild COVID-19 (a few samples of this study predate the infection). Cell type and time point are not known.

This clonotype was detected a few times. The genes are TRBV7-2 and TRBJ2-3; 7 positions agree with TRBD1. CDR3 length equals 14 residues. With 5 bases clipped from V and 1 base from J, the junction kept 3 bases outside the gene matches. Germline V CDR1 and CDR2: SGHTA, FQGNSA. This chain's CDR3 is CASSHDRGTDTQYF. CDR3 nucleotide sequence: TGTGCCAGCAGCCACGACAGGGGCACAGATACGCAGTATTTT.

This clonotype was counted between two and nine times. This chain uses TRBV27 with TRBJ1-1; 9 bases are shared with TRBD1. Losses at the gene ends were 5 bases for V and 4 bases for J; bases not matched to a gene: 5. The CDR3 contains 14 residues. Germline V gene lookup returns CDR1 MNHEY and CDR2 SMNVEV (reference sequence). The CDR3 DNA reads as TGTGCCAGCAGTCAAACAGGGGGCGTCACTGAAGCTTTCTTT. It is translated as CASSQTGGVTEAFF.

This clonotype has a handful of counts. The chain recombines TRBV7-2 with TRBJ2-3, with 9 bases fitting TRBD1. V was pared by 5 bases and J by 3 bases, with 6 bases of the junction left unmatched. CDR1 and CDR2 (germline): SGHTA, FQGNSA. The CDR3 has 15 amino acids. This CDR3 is CASSLRTGATDTQYF. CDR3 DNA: TGTGCCAGCAGCCTTCGGACAGGGGCGACAGATACGCAGTATTTT.

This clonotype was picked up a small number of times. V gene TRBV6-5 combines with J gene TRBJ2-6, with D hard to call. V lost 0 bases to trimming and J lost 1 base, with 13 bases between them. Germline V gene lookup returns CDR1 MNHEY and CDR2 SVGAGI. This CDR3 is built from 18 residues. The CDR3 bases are TGTGCCAGCAGTTACTCGAATTTCGGAGTATCTGGGGCCAACGTCCTGACTTTC. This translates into CASSYSNFGVSGANVLTF.

The CDR3 sequence is CATSRLGVRSQETQYF. DNA of the CDR3: TGTGCCACCAGCAGGCTGGGGGTTAGGTCACAAGAGACCCAGTACTTC. This chain uses TRBV15 with TRBJ2-5; the D call may be TRBD1 or TRBD2 (5 bases each). The V end lost 3 bases, the J end lost 2 bases, and 16 bases lay between the germline ends. This CDR3 is 16 amino acids long. CDR1 is LNHNV, CDR2 YYDKDF, per germline (reference sequence).

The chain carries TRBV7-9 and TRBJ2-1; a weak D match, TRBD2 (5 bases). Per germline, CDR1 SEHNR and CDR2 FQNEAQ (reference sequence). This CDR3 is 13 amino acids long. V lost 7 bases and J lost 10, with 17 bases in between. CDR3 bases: TGTGCCAGCACCCCGCGGACTGGCGGGGAGCAGTTCTTC. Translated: CASTPRTGGEQFF.

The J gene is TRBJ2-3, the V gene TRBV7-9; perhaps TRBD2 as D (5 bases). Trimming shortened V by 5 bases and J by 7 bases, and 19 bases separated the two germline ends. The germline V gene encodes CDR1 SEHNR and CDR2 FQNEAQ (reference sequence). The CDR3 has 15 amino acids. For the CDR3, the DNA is TGTGCCAGCAGCGCCAGGAAGGGAGTCGAAAATACGCAGTATTTT. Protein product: CASSARKGVENTQYF.

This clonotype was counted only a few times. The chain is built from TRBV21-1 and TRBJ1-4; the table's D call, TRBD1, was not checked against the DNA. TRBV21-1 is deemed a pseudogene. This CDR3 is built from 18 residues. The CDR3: CASSKGQDSRPREEKLFF. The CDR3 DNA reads TGTGCCAGCAGCAAAGGTCAAGACAGCCGACCTAGGGAGGAAAAACTGTTTTTT.

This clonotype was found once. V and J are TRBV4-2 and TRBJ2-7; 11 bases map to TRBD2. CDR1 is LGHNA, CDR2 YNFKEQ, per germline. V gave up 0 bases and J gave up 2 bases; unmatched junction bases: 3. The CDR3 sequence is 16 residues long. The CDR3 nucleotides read TGTGCCAGCAGCCAAGAGGCTAGCGGGGGGACCTACGAGCAGTACGTC. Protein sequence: CASSQEASGGTYEQYV.